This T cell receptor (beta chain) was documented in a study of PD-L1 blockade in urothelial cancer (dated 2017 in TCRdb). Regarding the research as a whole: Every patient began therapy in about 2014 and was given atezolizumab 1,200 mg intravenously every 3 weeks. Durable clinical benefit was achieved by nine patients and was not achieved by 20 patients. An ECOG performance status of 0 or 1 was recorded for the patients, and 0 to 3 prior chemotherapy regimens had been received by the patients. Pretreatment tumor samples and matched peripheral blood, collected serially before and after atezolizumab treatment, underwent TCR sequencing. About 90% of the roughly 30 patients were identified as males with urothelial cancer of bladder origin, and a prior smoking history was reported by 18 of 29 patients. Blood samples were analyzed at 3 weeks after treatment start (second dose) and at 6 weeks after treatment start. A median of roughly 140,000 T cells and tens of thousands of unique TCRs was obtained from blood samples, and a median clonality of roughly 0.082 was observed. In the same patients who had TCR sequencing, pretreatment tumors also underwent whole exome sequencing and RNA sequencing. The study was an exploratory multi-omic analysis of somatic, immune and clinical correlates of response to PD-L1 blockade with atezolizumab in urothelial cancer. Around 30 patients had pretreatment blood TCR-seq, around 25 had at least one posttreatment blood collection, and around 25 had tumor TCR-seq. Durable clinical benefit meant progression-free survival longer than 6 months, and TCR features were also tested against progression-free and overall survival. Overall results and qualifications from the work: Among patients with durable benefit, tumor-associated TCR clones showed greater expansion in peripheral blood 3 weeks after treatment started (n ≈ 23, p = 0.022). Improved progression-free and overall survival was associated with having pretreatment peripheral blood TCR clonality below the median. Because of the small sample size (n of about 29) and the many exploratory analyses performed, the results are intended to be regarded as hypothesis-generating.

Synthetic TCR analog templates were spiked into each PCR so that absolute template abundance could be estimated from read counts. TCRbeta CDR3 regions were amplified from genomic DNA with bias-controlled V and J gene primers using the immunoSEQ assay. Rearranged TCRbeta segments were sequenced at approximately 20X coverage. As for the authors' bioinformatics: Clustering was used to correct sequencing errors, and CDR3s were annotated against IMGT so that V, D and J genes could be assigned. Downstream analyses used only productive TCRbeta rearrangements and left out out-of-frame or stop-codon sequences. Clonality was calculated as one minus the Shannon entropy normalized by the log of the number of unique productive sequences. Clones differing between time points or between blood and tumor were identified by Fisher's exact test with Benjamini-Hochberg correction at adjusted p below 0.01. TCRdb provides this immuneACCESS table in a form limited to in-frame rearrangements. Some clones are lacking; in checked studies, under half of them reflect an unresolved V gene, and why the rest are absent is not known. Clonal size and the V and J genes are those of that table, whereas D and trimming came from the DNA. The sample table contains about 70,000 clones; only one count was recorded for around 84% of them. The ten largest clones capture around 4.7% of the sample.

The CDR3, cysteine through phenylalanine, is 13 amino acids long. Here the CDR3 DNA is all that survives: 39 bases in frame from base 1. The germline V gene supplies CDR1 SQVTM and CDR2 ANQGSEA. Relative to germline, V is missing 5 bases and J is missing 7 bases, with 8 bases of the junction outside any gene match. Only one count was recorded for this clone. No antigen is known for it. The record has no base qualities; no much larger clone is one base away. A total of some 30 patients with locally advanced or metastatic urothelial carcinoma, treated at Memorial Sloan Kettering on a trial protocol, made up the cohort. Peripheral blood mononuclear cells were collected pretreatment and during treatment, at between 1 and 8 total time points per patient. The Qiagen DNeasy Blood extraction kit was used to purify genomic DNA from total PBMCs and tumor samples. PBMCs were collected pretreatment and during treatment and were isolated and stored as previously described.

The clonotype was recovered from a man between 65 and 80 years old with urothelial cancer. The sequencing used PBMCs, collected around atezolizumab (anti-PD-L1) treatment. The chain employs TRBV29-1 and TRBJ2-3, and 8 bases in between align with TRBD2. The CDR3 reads CSVSGRGGNTQYF. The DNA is TGCAGCGTTAGCGGGAGAGGAGGAAATACGCAGTATTTT.